The T cell receptor (beta chain) described here comes from a study of T cell responses to AZD1222 COVID-19 vaccine. The overall study: Second-dose intervals near 4 or 12 weeks were combined.

Broader study findings: Spike-specific TCR repertoires showed rising breadth and depth after two AZD1222 doses. Unmutated variant regions reportedly attract nearly half of all spike-specific TCRs. The number of AZD1222 recipients seropositive at baseline was only five or six.

A remark on this clone: No antigen is known for it.

Only in-frame clones appear in the TCRdb table, and some are missing; sequencing was by immunoSEQ multiplex PCR. The table has 75,000 to 100,000 clones, approximately 90% seen once. The V end lost 5 bases, the J end lost 3 bases, and 23 bases lay between the germline ends. CDR3 length: 18 residues. Germline CDR1 reads SGHVS; CDR2 reads FQNEAQ. The TCR was taken from an adult in good health. The material was peripheral blood, obtained on day 0 of AZD1222 vaccination. This chain uses TRBV7-8 with TRBJ1-3; D may be TRBD1 (5 bases). The CDR3 reads CASSRDSRDRGVGNTIYF. The CDR3 DNA reads as TGTGCCAGCAGCCGAGATTCCCGGGACCGGGGAGTTGGAAACACCATATATTTT.